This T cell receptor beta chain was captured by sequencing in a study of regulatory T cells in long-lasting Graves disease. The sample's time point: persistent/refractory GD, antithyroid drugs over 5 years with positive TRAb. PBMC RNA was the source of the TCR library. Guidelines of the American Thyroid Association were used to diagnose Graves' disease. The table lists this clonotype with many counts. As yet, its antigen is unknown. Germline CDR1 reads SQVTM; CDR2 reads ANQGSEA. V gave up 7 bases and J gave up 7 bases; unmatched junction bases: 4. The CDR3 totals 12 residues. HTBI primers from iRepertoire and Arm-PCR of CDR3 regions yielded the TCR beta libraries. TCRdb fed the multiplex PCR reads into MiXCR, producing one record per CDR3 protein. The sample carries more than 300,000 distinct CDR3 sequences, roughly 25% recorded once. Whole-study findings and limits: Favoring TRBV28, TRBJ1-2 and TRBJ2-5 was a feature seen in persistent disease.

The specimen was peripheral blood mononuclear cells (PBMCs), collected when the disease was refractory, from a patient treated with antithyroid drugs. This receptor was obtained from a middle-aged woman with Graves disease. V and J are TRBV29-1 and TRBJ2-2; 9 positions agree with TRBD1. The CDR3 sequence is CSGGQGGGELFF. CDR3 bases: TGCAGCGGGGGACAGGGCGGCGGGGAGCTGTTTTTT.